These 18 T cell receptor beta chains share one sample of origin, sequenced in a study of T cell changes during pregnancy in multiple sclerosis. The repertoire was sequenced with immunoSEQ multiplex PCR; TCRdb's copy has only in-frame clones and lacks some. The table has 50,000 to 60,000 clones, about nine tenths seen once; the top ten hold around 2.3%. Sample: peripheral blood, taken in the first trimester of pregnancy. The receptor set was obtained from a female donor in good health, enrolled as a control in a pregnancy study.

The V gene is TRBV6-4, the J gene TRBJ2-1; TRBD1 is a possible D gene (6 bases). The V gene's germline CDR1 is MRHNA and CDR2 SNTAGT. This CDR3 contains 16 residues. The ends were cut back, 0 bases at V and 9 bases at J, with 18 bases in the middle. The chain's CDR3 is CASSDSQQGNLGEQFF. DNA for the CDR3: TGTGCCAGCAGTGACTCTCAACAGGGAAACTTAGGTGAGCAGTTCTTC.

This clone has a single count. V and J are TRBV29-1 and TRBJ2-1, with 8 bases identical to TRBD2. J gave up 10 bases and V 1 base, and 12 bases lay outside the gene matches. CDR1 is SQVTM and CDR2 is ANQGSEA in the germline V gene. This CDR3 region has 15 residues. The CDR3 here is CSVEAPLAAEFEQFF. The CDR3 DNA is TGCAGCGTTGAAGCCCCACTAGCGGCCGAGTTCGAGCAGTTCTTC.

The chain is built from TRBV5-6 and TRBJ2-1; 8 bases line up with TRBD1. V lost 4 bases to trimming and J lost 3 bases; unmatched junction nucleotides: 3. The CDR3 runs to 14 residues. Per the germline V gene, CDR1 is SGHDT and CDR2 is YYEEEE. Here the CDR3 reads CASSRDRNYNEQFF. Here the CDR3 DNA reads TGTGCCAGCAGCCGGGACAGGAACTACAATGAGCAGTTCTTC.

CDR3 sequence (DNA): TGTGCCAGCAGCCAAGATGAGAACAGAGCGAACACCGGGGAGCTGTTTTTT. Translating it yields CASSQDENRANTGELFF. The V gene is TRBV14, the J gene TRBJ2-2; D unclear. V lost 0 bases to trimming and J lost 0 bases, with 11 bases between them. Germline loops: CDR1 SGHDN, CDR2 FVKESK. The CDR3 is 17 residues long. Supplemented by reference TRBV14 and TRBJ2-2, the full variable domain reads EAGVTQFPSHSVIEKGQTVTLRCDPISGHDNLYWYRRVMGKEIKFLLHFVKESKQDESGMPNNRFLAERTGGTYSTLKVQPAELEDSGVYFCASSQDENRANTGELFFGEGSRLTVL.

Of note for this clone: Other DNA sequences in this specimen translate into the identical CDR3. This rearrangement joins TRBV6-4 to TRBJ2-2, with 7 nucleotides matching TRBD2. Germline values: CDR1 MRHNA, CDR2 SNTAGT. V lost 6 bases and J lost 3; bases outside the gene matches: 1. The CDR3 extends over 13 amino acids. The CDR3 is CASSAGDTGELFF. CDR3 coding DNA: TGTGCCAGCAGCGCGGGAGACACCGGGGAGCTGTTTTTT.

This chain links TRBV7-2 with TRBJ1-4; unclear D gene. CDR3 length equals 13 residues. The germline V gene encodes CDR1 SGHTA and CDR2 FQGNSA. Between the trimmed V and J ends, which lost 3 bases and 4 bases, there was a span of 6 bases. The DNA of the CDR3 is TGTGCCAGCAGCTTTGGGCTTAATGAAAAACTGTTTTTT. Its translation is CASSFGLNEKLFF.

The genes are TRBV18 and TRBJ2-2; D is unresolved. The CDR3 is made up of 16 amino acids. From germline, CDR1 is KGHSH and CDR2 LQKENI. V was clipped by 1 base and J by 4 bases, with 13 bases between them. CDR3 in amino acids: CASSPLSRSSTGELFF. The CDR3, as DNA: TGTGCCAGCTCACCACTCTCCCGGAGTTCCACCGGGGAGCTGTTTTTT.

This clone was seen a single time. The rearrangement joins TRBV28 to TRBJ1-5, with TRBD1 identical over 7 bases. Germline CDR1 and CDR2: MDHEN and SYDVKM. The trim removed 2 bases at V and 3 bases at J, leaving 1 base unmatched. CDR3 length equals 14 residues. This CDR3 is CASSLRGHNQPQHF. In DNA, the CDR3 is TGTGCCAGCAGTTTAAGGGGGCACAATCAGCCCCAGCATTTT. Based on the CDR3 plus reference TRBV28 and TRBJ1-5, the full variable domain is DVKVTQSSRYLVKRTGEKVFLECVQDMDHENMFWYRQDPGLGLRLIYFSYDVKMKEKGDIPEGYSVSREKKERFSLILESASTNQTSMYLCASSLRGHNQPQHFGDGTRLSIL.

The sample holds one count of this clone. This chain connects TRBV5-1 to TRBJ2-5; 7 positions agree with TRBD1. Per the germline V gene, CDR1 is SGHRS and CDR2 is YFSETQ. The trim removed 4 bases at V and 4 bases at J, leaving 1 base unmatched. The CDR3 loop spans 12 amino acids. In DNA form, the CDR3 reads TGCGCCAGCAGCCGACAGGGAGAGACCCAGTACTTC. Protein product: CASSRQGETQYF. The variable domain in full, with the rest retrieved from reference TRBV5-1 and TRBJ2-5, is KAGVTQTPRYLIKTRGQQVTLSCSPISGHRSVSWYQQTPGQGLQFLFEYFSETQRNKGNFPGRFSGRQFSNSRSEMNVSTLELGDSALYLCASSRQGETQYFGPGTRLLVL.

The chain has TRBV19 and TRBJ2-1, with 14 bases identical to TRBD2. The CDR3 consists of 15 residues. The junction had 3 bases not matched to a gene; V was cut back by 8 bases and J by 3 bases. Germline assignment: CDR1 LNHDA and CDR2 SQIVND (reference sequence). This CDR3 is CASGGLAGDYNEQFF. The CDR3 DNA reads as TGTGCCAGTGGGGGACTAGCGGGAGACTACAATGAGCAGTTCTTC. Combining the CDR3 with reference TRBV19 and TRBJ2-1 gives the whole variable domain DGGITQSPKYLFRKEGQNVTLSCEQNLNHDAMYWYRQDPGQGLRLIYYSQIVNDFQKGDIAEGYSVSREKKESFPLTVTSAQKNPTAFYLCASGGLAGDYNEQFFGPGTRLTVL.

This clone was seen many times. The chain carries TRBV2 and TRBJ1-2; no reliable D call. The CDR3 extends over 14 amino acids. CDR1 and CDR2 from the germline V gene are SNHLY and FYNNEI. V dropped 4 bases and J dropped 2 bases, with 11 bases sitting between them. The CDR3 coding sequence is TGTGCCAGCAGTGGCGAGGCTACCAACTATGGCTACACCTTC. Translating it yields CASSGEATNYGYTF.

This CDR3 is CASSLGQGSRLLRAFF. In DNA, the CDR3 is TGTGCCAGCAGCCTGGGACAGGGGTCTCGTCTTCTCCGAGCTTTCTTT. The V gene is TRBV5-6, the J gene TRBJ1-1, with 10 bases that match TRBD1. The V segment lost 4 bases and the J segment 10 bases; nucleotides outside the gene matches: 16. Germline CDR1 is SGHDT and CDR2 is YYEEEE. The CDR3 has 16 residues.

The rearrangement links TRBV6-1 to TRBJ2-2, with D maybe TRBD2 (5 bases). The CDR3 contains 15 residues. Germline CDR1 MNHNS, CDR2 SASEGT. Trimming pared 5 bases from V and 4 bases from J, leaving 14 bases between. In nucleotides, the CDR3 is TGTGCCAGCAGTCCTCGGACGGAGGCCACCGGGGAGCTGTTTTTT. This codes for CASSPRTEATGELFF.

The genes are TRBV2 and TRBJ2-3, with 7 positions matching TRBD1. With V trimmed by 6 bases and J by 4 bases, 7 bases remained unmatched. The V gene's germline CDR1 is SNHLY and CDR2 FYNNEI. The CDR3 has 14 amino acids. The CDR3 DNA reads as TGTGCCAGCAGGCCGGGACAGAGCCCAGATACGCAGTATTTT. It codes for CASRPGQSPDTQYF.

The chain carries TRBV28 and TRBJ2-2; possible D gene TRBD1, 5 bases. This CDR3 comprises 15 residues. Germline CDR1 is MDHEN and CDR2 is SYDVKM. Trimming cost V 6 bases and J 2 bases, with 13 bases left between them. CDR3 in DNA: TGTGCCAGCAGAATCGGACACCTTAACACCGGGGAGCTGTTTTTT. It translates to CASRIGHLNTGELFF.

The chain joins TRBV5-5 to TRBJ1-2; 8 positions match TRBD1. The CDR3 runs 14 residues. Germline-derived CDR1 and CDR2 are SGHKS and YYEKEE (reference sequence). Trimming cost V 0 bases and J 8 bases; bases outside gene matches: 6. The CDR3 coding sequence is TGTGCCAGCAGCTTGGATGGACAGGGTCTAGGCTACACCTTC. It is translated as CASSLDGQGLGYTF.

The chain links TRBV29-1 to TRBJ1-1, with 7 bases identical to TRBD1. The V gene end was trimmed by 7 bases and the J gene end by 3 bases; junction bases not matched to a gene: 11. The CDR3 covers 14 residues. Germline CDR1 and CDR2: SQVTM and ANQGSEA. The CDR3 here is CSADEQGSDTEAFF. CDR3 nucleotides: TGCAGCGCCGACGAACAGGGGTCGGACACTGAAGCTTTCTTT.

V gene TRBV27 combines with J gene TRBJ2-7; D is ambiguous. V shed 2 bases and J shed 3 bases, with 5 bases lying between them. CDR3 size: 12 residues. Looked up from germline, CDR1 is MNHEY and CDR2 is SMNVEV (reference sequence). CDR3 nucleotides: TGTGCCAGCAGTTTACGAGGCTACGAGCAGTACTTC. Residues: CASSLRGYEQYF.